Below, 8 T cell receptor beta chains from the same sample are listed, as sequenced in a study of blood T cell repertoires in COVID-19. This table comes from immunoSEQ multiplex PCR, and its TCRdb copy is limited to in-frame clones, with some not included. This table has roughly 200,000 clones, 88% appearing once. Sequenced material: peripheral blood. These TCRs come from a man younger than 35 with active or convalescent COVID-19.

This clone occurred a few times. The V and J genes are TRBV2 and TRBJ2-7, with TRBD2 matching over 7 bases. After removal of 3 bases from V and 3 bases from J, the junction contained 5 bases not matched to a gene. The CDR3 covers 14 residues. Per germline, CDR1 SNHLY and CDR2 FYNNEI. CDR3 sequence reads: CASSDQSGGYEQYF. CDR3 coding DNA: TGTGCCAGCAGTGATCAATCGGGAGGCTACGAGCAGTACTTC.

The V and J genes are TRBV18 and TRBJ1-1, with TRBD1 matching over 7 bases. CDR3 length equals 17 residues. With 5 bases clipped from V and 1 base from J, the junction kept 13 bases outside the gene matches. In germline, CDR1 is KGHSH, CDR2 LQKENI. CDR3 protein: CASSANQGGAGNTEAFF. The CDR3 DNA follows: TGTGCCAGCTCAGCGAACCAAGGGGGCGCAGGGAACACTGAAGCTTTCTTT.

The chain uses TRBV6-4 and TRBJ1-5; D not certain. CDR1 and CDR2 from the germline V gene are MRHNA and SNTAGT. This CDR3 region has 15 residues. The V end was cut by 3 bases, the J end by 6 bases, with 15 bases between. This CDR3 is CASSDLGRYRQPQHF. The CDR3 DNA follows: TGTGCCAGCAGTGATTTGGGCAGGTACCGTCAGCCCCAGCATTTT.

The chain is built from TRBV19 and TRBJ1-4; 11 nucleotides match TRBD1. CDR3 length: 17 amino acids. CDR1 is LNHDA, CDR2 SQIVND, per germline (reference sequence). Germline trimming cut 5 bases from V and 5 bases from J; bases unmatched to any gene: 10. The CDR3 loop reads CASSAPRTGGSNEKLFF. CDR3 nucleotide sequence: TGTGCCAGTAGTGCCCCCAGGACAGGGGGCTCGAATGAAAAACTGTTTTTT.

The chain joins TRBV6-2 or TRBV6-3 to TRBJ2-7, with D maybe TRBD2 (6 bases). The germline CDR1 and CDR2 sequences are MNHEY and SVGEGT. The CDR3 loop spans 16 amino acids. The germline V and J ends were trimmed by 5 bases and 2 bases, with 19 bases remaining between them. The CDR3 nucleotides read TGTGCCAGCAGTAACAACGCGGGACGGTGGACCTACGAGCAGTACTTC. This sequence encodes CASSNNAGRWTYEQYF.

The rearrangement uses TRBV5-5 and TRBJ2-7; tentative D call: TRBD1 (5 bases). This CDR3 is built from 14 residues. In germline, CDR1 is SGHKS, CDR2 YYEKEE (reference sequence). V was clipped by 0 bases and J by 0 bases, with 7 bases between them. The chain's CDR3 is CASSLVRASYEQYF. The CDR3, as DNA: TGTGCCAGCAGCTTGGTCAGGGCCTCCTACGAGCAGTACTTC.

Here the CDR3 reads CASSLRLAGGSYEQYF. The CDR3 DNA follows: TGCGCCAGCAGCCTTCGATTAGCGGGTGGGTCCTACGAGCAGTACTTC. This chain connects TRBV4-1 to TRBJ2-7, with TRBD2 matching 7 bases. The CDR3 totals 16 residues. Germline V gene data show CDR1 as MGHRA and CDR2 as YSYEKL. With V trimmed by 4 bases and J by 1 base, 10 bases remained unmatched.

V gene TRBV28 combines with J gene TRBJ2-2; no firm D call. This CDR3 region has 13 residues. Trimming took 6 bases from V and 4 from J, leaving 9 bases between them. Germline loops: CDR1 MDHEN, CDR2 SYDVKM. The CDR3: CASSYPLTGELFF. The CDR3 DNA sequence: TGTGCCAGCAGCTACCCTCTCACCGGGGAGCTGTTTTTT.